This entry features one TCR beta chain sequence. The length of the CDR3 is 15 residues. The germline V gene has CDR1 LNHDA and CDR2 SQIVND (reference sequence). The source of the sample is a study of monozygotic twins with inflammatory bowel disease. Each UMI, carrying a 6-nucleotide sample barcode, came from template switching. TCRdb derives one entry per CDR3 protein from the 5' RACE reads, leaving out DNA. This sample's clone table lists approximately 390,000 distinct CDR3 sequences. This TCR came from a human donor with ulcerative colitis or Crohn's disease, or a healthy co-twin of an affected twin (not recorded which). The source material was blood. This rearrangement joins TRBV19 to TRBJ2-5; the D gene TCRdb calls, TRBD2, cannot be checked with no DNA. This chain's CDR3 is CASNLGGRPQETQYF.